The T cell receptor beta chain described here comes from a study of technical replicates of blood from a handful of donors. Generated by immunoSEQ multiplex PCR, the TCRdb table keeps only in-frame clones and is missing some. The sample lists roughly 13,000 clones, 65% to 85% occurring once. The V end lost 2 bases, the J end lost 0 bases, and 11 bases lay between the germline ends. Germline V gene sequence: CDR1 GTSNPN, CDR2 SVGIG (reference sequence). This CDR3 is 16 amino acids long. The sequence derives from a human donor in good health. Sequencing was carried out using PBMCs. The chain couples TRBV30 to TRBJ2-6; D is possibly TRBD2 (5 bases). CDR3 sequence reads: CAWSRGQSSGANVLTF. The CDR3 coding sequence is TGTGCCTGGAGTCGCGGGCAAAGCTCTGGGGCCAACGTCCTGACTTTC.